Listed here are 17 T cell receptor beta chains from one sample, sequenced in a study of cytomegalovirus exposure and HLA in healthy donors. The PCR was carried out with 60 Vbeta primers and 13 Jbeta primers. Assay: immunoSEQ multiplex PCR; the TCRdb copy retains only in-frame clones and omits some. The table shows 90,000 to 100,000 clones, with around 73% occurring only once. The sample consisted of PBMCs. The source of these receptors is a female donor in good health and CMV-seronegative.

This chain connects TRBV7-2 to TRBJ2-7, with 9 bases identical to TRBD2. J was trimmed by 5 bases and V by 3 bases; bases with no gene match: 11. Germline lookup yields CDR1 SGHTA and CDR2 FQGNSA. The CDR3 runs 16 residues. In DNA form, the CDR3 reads TGTGCCAGCAGCTTCCAACCGGGACTAGCTGCCAACGAGCAGTACTTC. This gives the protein CASSFQPGLAANEQYF.

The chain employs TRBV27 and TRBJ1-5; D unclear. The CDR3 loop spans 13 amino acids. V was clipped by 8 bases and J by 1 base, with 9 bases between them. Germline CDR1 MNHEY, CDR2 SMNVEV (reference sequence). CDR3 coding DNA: TGTGCCAGCTCCGGGTTGAGCAATCAGCCCCAGCATTTT. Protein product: CASSGLSNQPQHF.

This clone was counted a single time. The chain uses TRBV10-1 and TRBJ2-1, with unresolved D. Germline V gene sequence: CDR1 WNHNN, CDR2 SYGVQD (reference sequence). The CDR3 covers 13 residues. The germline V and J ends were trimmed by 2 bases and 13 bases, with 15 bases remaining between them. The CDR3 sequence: CASSEGRSGLQFF. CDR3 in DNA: TGCGCCAGCAGTGAGGGTCGGTCCGGTTTACAGTTCTTC.

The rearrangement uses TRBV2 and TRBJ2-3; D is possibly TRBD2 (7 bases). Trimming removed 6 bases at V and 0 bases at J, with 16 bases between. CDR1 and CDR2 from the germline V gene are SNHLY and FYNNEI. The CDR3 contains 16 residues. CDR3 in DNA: TGTGCCAGCAGGGAAAACACGGGGGGCAGCACAGATACGCAGTATTTT. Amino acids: CASRENTGGSTDTQYF. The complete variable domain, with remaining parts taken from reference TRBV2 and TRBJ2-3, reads EPEVTQTPSHQVTQMGQEVILRCVPISNHLYFYWYRQILGQKVEFLVSFYNNEISEKSEIFDDQFSVERPDGSNFTLKIRSTKLEDSAMYFCASRENTGGSTDTQYFGPGTRLTVL.

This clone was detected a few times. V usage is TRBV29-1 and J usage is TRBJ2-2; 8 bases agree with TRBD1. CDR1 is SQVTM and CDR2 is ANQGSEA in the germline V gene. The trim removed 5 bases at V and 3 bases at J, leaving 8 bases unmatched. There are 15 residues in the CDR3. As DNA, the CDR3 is TGCAGCGTTAAGACAGGGGCCCTCGACACCGGGGAGCTGTTTTTT. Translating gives CSVKTGALDTGELFF.

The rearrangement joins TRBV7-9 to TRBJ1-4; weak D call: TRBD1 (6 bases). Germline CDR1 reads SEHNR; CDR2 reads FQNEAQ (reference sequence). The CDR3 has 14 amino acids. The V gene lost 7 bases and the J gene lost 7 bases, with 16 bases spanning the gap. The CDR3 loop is CASTKQGPSEKLFF. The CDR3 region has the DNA TGTGCCAGCACAAAACAGGGTCCTAGTGAAAAACTGTTTTTT.

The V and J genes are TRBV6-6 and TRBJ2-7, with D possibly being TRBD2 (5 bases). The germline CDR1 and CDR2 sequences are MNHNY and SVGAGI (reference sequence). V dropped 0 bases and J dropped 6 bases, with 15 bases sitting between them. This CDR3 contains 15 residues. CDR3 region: CASSYSLPGSGEQYF. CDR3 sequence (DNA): TGTGCCAGCAGTTACTCTCTCCCGGGGAGTGGCGAGCAGTACTTC.

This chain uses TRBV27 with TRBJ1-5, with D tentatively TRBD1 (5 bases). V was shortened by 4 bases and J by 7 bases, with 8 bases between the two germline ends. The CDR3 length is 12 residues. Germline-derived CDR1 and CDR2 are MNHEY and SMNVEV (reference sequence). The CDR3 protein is CASSSGGQPQHF. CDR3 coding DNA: TGTGCCAGCAGTTCGGGGGGGCAGCCCCAGCATTTT.

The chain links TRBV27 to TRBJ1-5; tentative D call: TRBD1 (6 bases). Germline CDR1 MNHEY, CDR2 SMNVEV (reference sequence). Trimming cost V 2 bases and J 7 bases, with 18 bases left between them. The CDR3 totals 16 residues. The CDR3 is CASSLLGRGAGQPQHF. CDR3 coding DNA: TGTGCCAGCAGTTTACTCGGACGGGGGGCGGGGCAGCCCCAGCATTTT.

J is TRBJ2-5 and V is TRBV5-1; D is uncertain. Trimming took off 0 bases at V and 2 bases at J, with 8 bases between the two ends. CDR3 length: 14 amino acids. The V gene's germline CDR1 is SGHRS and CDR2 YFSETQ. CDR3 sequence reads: CASSLGQVQETQYF. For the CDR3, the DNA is TGCGCCAGCAGCTTGGGGCAGGTTCAAGAGACCCAGTACTTC.

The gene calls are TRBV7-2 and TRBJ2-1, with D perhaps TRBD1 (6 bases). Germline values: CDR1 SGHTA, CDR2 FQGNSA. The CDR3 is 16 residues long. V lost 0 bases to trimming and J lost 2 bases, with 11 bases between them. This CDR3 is CASSLAGGRPYNEQFF. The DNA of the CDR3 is TGTGCCAGCAGCTTAGCAGGGGGTAGACCCTACAATGAGCAGTTCTTC.

The CDR3 DNA sequence: TGCAGCGTTGTGGGAGCGAGAGACAGGGGGGACGGGACTGAAGCTTTCTTT. Translation gives CSVVGARDRGDGTEAFF. The rearrangement joins TRBV29-1 to TRBJ1-1, with 9 positions matching TRBD1. Germline loops: CDR1 SQVTM, CDR2 ANQGSEA. After removal of 4 bases from V and 5 bases from J, the junction contained 17 bases not matched to a gene. The CDR3 runs to 17 residues.

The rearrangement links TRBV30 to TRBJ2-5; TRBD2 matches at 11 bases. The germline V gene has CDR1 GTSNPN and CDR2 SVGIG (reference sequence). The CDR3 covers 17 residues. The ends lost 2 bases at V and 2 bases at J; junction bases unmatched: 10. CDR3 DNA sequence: TGTGCCTGGAGTCCTCGGGGACTAGCGGAGGAACAAGAGACCCAGTACTTC. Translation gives CAWSPRGLAEEQETQYF.

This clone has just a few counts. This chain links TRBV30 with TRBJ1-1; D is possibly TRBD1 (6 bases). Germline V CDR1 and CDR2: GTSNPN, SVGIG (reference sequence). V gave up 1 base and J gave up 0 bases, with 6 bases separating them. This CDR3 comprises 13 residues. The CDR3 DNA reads TGTGCCTGGAGTGGACAGGTGAACACTGAAGCTTTCTTT. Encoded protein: CAWSGQVNTEAFF.

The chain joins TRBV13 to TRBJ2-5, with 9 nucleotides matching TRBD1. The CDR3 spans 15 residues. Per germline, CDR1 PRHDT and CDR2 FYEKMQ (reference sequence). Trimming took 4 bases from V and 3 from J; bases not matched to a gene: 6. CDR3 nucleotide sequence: TGTGCCAGCAGCTGGGGGACAGGGTCAAAAGAGACCCAGTACTTC. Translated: CASSWGTGSKETQYF.

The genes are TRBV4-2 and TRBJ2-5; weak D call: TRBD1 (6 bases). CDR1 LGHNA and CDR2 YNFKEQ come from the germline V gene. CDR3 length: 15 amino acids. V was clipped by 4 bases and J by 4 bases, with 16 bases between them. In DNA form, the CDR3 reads TGTGCCAGCAGCCCAGAACAGGGTTTGTCAGAGACCCAGTACTTC. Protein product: CASSPEQGLSETQYF.

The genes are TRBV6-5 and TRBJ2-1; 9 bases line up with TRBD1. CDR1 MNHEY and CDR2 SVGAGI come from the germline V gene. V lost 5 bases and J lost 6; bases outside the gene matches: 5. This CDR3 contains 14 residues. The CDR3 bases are TGTGCCAGCAGTACAGGGGGCGAAATCAATGAGCAGTTCTTC. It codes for CASSTGGEINEQFF.